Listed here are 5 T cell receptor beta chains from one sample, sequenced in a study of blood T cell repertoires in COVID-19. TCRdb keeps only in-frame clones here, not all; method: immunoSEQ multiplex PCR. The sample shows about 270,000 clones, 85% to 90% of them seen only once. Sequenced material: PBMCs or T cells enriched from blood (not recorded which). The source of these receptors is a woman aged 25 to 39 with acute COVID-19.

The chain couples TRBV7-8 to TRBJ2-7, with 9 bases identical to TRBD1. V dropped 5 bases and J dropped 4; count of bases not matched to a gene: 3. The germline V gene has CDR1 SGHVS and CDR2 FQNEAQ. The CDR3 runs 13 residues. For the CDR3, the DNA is TGTGCCAGCAGCCGGGACAGGGTTTACGAGCAGTACTTC. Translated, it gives CASSRDRVYEQYF.

The CDR3 DNA is TGTGCCAGCAGCCACACCGGACAGGAGCTAGAGACCCAGTACTTC. Residues: CASSHTGQELETQYF. This rearrangement joins TRBV7-7 to TRBJ2-5, with 7 bases identical to TRBD1. The CDR3 length is 15 residues. J lost 4 bases, V lost 5 bases, and 10 bases had no gene match. The germline V gene has CDR1 SSHAT and CDR2 FNYEAQ (reference sequence).

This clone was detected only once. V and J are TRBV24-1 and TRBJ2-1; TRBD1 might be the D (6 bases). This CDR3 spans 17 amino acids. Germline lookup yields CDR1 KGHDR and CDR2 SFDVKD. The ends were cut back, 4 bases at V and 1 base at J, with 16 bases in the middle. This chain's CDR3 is CATSEPTTGGSYNEQFF. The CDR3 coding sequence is TGTGCCACCAGTGAACCAACGACAGGCGGATCCTACAATGAGCAGTTCTTC.

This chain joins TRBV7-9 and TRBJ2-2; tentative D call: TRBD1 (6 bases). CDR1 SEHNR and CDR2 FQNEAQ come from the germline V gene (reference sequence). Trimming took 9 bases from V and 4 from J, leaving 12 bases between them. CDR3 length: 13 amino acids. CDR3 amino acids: CASRTVVTGELFF. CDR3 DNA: TGTGCCAGTAGGACAGTGGTCACCGGGGAGCTGTTTTTT.

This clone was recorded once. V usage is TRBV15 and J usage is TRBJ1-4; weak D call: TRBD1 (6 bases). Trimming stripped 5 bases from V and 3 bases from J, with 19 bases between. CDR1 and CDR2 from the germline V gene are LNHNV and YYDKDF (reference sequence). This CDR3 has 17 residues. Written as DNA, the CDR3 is TGTGCCACCAGCTCACCTCGGGAGGGGGTGGCTAATGAAAAACTGTTTTTT. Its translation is CATSSPREGVANEKLFF.